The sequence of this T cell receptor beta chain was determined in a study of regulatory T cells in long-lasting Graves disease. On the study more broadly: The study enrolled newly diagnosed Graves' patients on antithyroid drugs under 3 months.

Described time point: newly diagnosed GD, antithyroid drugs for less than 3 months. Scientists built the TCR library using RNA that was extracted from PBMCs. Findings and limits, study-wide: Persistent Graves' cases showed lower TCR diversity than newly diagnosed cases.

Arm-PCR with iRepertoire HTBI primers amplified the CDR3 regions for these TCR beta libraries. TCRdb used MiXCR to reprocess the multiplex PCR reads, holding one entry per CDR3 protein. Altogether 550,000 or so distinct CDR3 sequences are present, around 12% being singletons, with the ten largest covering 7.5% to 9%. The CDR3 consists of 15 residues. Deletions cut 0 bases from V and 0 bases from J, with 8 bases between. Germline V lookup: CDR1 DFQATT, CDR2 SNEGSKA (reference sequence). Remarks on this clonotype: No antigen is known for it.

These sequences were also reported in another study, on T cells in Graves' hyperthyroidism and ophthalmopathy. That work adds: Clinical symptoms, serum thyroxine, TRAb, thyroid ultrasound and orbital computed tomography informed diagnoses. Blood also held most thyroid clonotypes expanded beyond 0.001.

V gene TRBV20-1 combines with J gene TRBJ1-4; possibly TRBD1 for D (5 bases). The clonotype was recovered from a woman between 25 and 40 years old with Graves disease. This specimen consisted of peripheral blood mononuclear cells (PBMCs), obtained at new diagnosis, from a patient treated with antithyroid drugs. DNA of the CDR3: TGCAGTGCTAGAGATCCCAGGGCAACTAATGAAAAACTGTTTTTT. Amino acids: CSARDPRATNEKLFF.